Given below is one T cell receptor beta chain in context. The sample comes from a study of blood T cell repertoires in COVID-19. Study-level information: Acute and convalescent COVID-19 samples came from the United States, Italy and Spain. PBMCs, B-cell-depleted T cells, or T cells provided the cDNA or gDNA that made up the material.

Data came from immunoSEQ multiplex PCR; TCRdb stores just in-frame clones and leaves some out. The table includes 120,000 to 150,000 clones, about 88% detected once. The junction had 10 bases not matched to a gene; V was cut back by 1 base and J by 8 bases. CDR1 and CDR2 (germline): GTSNPN, SVGIG (reference sequence). The CDR3 is made up of 17 amino acids. The sequenced sample was peripheral blood. This TCR was sampled from a human donor in a cohort sampled during active COVID-19. The gene calls are TRBV30 and TRBJ2-1, with TRBD2 matching 14 bases. CDR3 nucleotides: TGTGCCTGGAGTGAAGATCGGGGGACTAGCGGGAGCCATGAGCAGTTCTTC. This sequence encodes CAWSEDRGTSGSHEQFF.